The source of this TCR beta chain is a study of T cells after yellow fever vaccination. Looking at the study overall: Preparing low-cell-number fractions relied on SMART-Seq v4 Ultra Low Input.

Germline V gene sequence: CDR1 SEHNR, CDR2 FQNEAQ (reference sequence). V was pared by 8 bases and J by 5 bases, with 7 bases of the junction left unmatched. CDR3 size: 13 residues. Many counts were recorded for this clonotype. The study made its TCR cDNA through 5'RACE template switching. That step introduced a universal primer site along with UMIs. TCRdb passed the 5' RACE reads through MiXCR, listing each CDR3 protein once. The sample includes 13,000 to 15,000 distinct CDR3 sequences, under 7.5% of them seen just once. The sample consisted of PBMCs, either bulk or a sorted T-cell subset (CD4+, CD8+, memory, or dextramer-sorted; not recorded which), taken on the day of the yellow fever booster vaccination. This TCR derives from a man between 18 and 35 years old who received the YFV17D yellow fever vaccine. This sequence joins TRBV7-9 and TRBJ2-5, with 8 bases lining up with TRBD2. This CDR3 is CASRGGARETQYF. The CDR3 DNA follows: TGTGCCAGCCGGGGGGGGGCTCGGGAGACCCAGTACTTC.